Shown below are 9 T cell receptor beta chains from a single sample sequenced in a study of blood T cell repertoires in COVID-19. Sequencing used immunoSEQ multiplex PCR; TCRdb keeps in-frame clones, though not all of them. The repertoire holds more than 95,000 clones, with around nine tenths as singletons. Source material: peripheral blood. These receptors were taken from a human donor in a cohort sampled during active COVID-19.

The V and J genes are TRBV5-8 and TRBJ1-6; D uncertain. The V end lost 0 bases, the J end lost 7 bases, and 11 bases lay between the germline ends. Germline CDR1 is SGHTS and CDR2 is YDEGEE. The CDR3 runs to 15 residues. The CDR3: CASSLAAGKNSPLHF. The CDR3 DNA sequence: TGTGCCAGCAGCTTGGCCGCGGGCAAGAATTCACCCCTCCACTTT.

The V call is TRBV28, the J call TRBJ2-7; TRBD1 is a possible D gene (6 bases). CDR3 size: 16 residues. V lost 1 base and J lost 2, with 15 bases in between. Germline lookup yields CDR1 MDHEN and CDR2 SYDVKM. The CDR3 region has the DNA TGTGCCAGCAGTTTATCGTTCCGGGACAACACCTACGAGCAGTACTTC. It encodes CASSLSFRDNTYEQYF.

This chain links TRBV2 with TRBJ2-7; the match to TRBD1 covers 12 bases. J lost 5 bases, V lost 6 bases, and 2 bases had no gene match. CDR3 length: 13 residues. CDR1 and CDR2 (germline): SNHLY, FYNNEI. CDR3 residues: CASSGTGGHEQYF. CDR3 nucleotides: TGTGCCAGCAGCGGGACAGGGGGCCACGAGCAGTACTTC.

The chain combines TRBV6-5 with TRBJ1-5; D possibly corresponds to TRBD1 (5 bases). Germline loops: CDR1 MNHEY, CDR2 SVGAGI. This CDR3 contains 13 residues. Between the trimmed V and J ends, which lost 6 bases and 2 bases, there was a span of 8 bases. Here the CDR3 DNA reads TGTGCCAGCAGAAAGACAGGCAATCAGCCCCAGCATTTT. It translates to CASRKTGNQPQHF.

This chain joins TRBV19 and TRBJ2-3, with 7 bases fitting TRBD1. The germline V gene has CDR1 LNHDA and CDR2 SQIVND (reference sequence). The CDR3 has 14 residues. The V and J ends lost 3 bases and 5 bases, in that order; junction bases with no gene match: 5. CDR3 region: CASSIQGVGDTQYF. The CDR3, as DNA: TGTGCCAGTAGTATCCAGGGGGTCGGAGATACGCAGTATTTT.

The chain links TRBV4-3 to TRBJ2-1; TRBD2 matches at 11 bases. Per the germline V gene, CDR1 is LGHNA and CDR2 is YSLEER. Trimming took 4 bases from V and 10 from J; bases not matched to a gene: 24. This CDR3 is built from 20 residues. CDR3 DNA: TGCGCCAGCAGCCCACAGGGGGCTAGCGGGGGGACGGGCCCCTTCCTGGAGCAGTTCTTC. It specifies CASSPQGASGGTGPFLEQFF.

The CDR3 region has the DNA TGTGCCAGCAGCTTAGAAACAGGGTGGGGAGCGAATGAAAAACTGTTTTTT. Translation: CASSLETGWGANEKLFF. The chain is built from TRBV7-9 and TRBJ1-4; weak D call: TRBD1 (6 bases). The CDR3 has 17 residues. CDR1 and CDR2 from the germline V gene are SEHNR and FQNEAQ (reference sequence). Trimming removed 1 base at V and 5 bases at J, with 17 bases between. Complete variable domain (other parts from reference TRBV7-9 and TRBJ1-4): DTGVSQNPRHKITKRGQNVTFRCDPISEHNRLYWYRQTLGQGPEFLTYFQNEAQLEKSRLLSDRFSAERPKGSFSTLEIQRTEQGDSAMYLCASSLETGWGANEKLFFGSGTQLSVL.

DNA of the CDR3: TGTGCCAGCAGTGACAGGGGATTGAGCAATCAGCCCCAGCATTTT. It encodes CASSDRGLSNQPQHF. V usage is TRBV2 and J usage is TRBJ1-5, with a possible D match to TRBD1 (6 bases). Germline-derived CDR1 and CDR2 are SNHLY and FYNNEI. This CDR3 has 15 residues. V lost 3 bases, J lost 1 base, and 10 bases lay in between. The full variable domain, with the rest looked up from reference TRBV2 and TRBJ1-5, is EPEVTQTPSHQVTQMGQEVILRCVPISNHLYFYWYRQILGQKVEFLVSFYNNEISEKSEIFDDQFSVERPDGSNFTLKIRSTKLEDSAMYFCASSDRGLSNQPQHFGDGTRLSIL.

The CDR3: CASSRGSGTDTQYF. CDR3 sequence (DNA): TGTGCCAGCAGTCGGGGGTCGGGAACAGATACGCAGTATTTT. V and J are TRBV7-3 and TRBJ2-3; D is possibly TRBD2 (6 bases). The CDR3 has 14 amino acids. Looked up from germline, CDR1 is SGHTA and CDR2 is FQGTGA. The V and J ends lost 6 bases and 3 bases respectively, with 13 bases between them.